This T cell receptor beta chain was sequenced during a study of cytomegalovirus exposure and HLA in healthy donors. To note about this clone: Antigen unknown.

Primers: 60 Vbeta forward and 13 Jbeta reverse. Libraries were prepared by immunoSEQ multiplex PCR; TCRdb keeps only in-frame clonotypes and omits some of them. The repertoire consists of some 180,000 clones, with 80% occurring once and the leading ten covering about 2.5%. Notes on the study in general: Reported results showed that the classifier diagnosed cytomegalovirus status with high specificity and sensitivity. HLA-A and HLA-B allele assignments for most subjects were reportedly predicted accurately using TCR beta sequences. When a later analysis was performed, an Asian-associated ancestry cluster reportedly had fewer N-insertions than the roughly 700-donor mean.

The V and J ends lost 2 bases and 7 bases respectively, with 8 bases between them. The germline V gene encodes CDR1 KGHSH and CDR2 LQKENI. The CDR3 sequence is 12 residues long. Source material: PBMCs. The TCR sequence derives from a male donor in good health and CMV-seronegative. V gene TRBV18 combines with J gene TRBJ1-1; D not resolved. In nucleotides, the CDR3 is TGTGCCAGCTCACCAACCGGCGGTGAAGCTTTCTTT. It specifies CASSPTGGEAFF. The entire variable domain, with the rest obtained from reference TRBV18 and TRBJ1-1, is as follows: NAGVMQNPRHLVRRRGQEARLRCSPMKGHSHVYWYRQLPEEGLKFMVYLQKENIIDESGMPKERFSAEFPKEGPSILRIQQVVRGDSAAYFCASSPTGGEAFFGQGTRLTVV.